The T cell receptor (beta chain) described here comes from a study of T cells in Graves' hyperthyroidism and ophthalmopathy. Study results and limitations: Most expanded thyroid clonotypes above 0.001 also appeared in blood.

This clonotype came up many times. Its specificity is not known. Losses at the gene ends were 6 bases for V and 6 bases for J; bases not matched to a gene: 7. The CDR3 has 14 residues. Germline V gives CDR1 SEHNR, CDR2 FQNEAQ (reference sequence). Using RNA transcripts as the source, TCR beta CDR3 regions were amplified. With the HTBI primer set, the TCR CDR3 went through a first round of RT-PCR. TCRdb re-called the multiplex PCR reads through MiXCR, storing one row per CDR3 protein. The sample includes around 97,000 distinct CDR3 sequences, roughly 44% of them seen just once. A roughly 9.3 ml volume of fresh peripheral blood provided the PBMCs.

This TCR came from a middle-aged man with Graves' hyperthyroidism. Sequenced material: blood. The rearrangement joins TRBV7-9 to TRBJ1-5, with 8 bases identical to TRBD1. The CDR3 nucleotides are TGTGCCAGCAGTCGGACAGGGAAGAGTCAGCCCCAGCATTTT. This encodes CASSRTGKSQPQHF.